The T cell receptor (beta chain) described here comes from a study of blood T cell repertoires in COVID-19 (TCRdb year 2020). Broadly, across the study: Collaborator samples came from the United States, Italy and Spain and covered acute and convalescent phases of COVID-19. The prospective study material was composed of cDNA or gDNA derived from T cells, B-cell-depleted T cells, or PBMCs. Deeply sampled blood TCRbeta repertoires from subjects exposed to, actively infected with, or recovered from COVID-19 were included in the dataset. The repertoires were released in a freely available public database intended as a resource for research on the immune response to SARS-CoV-2. Samples came from the ongoing ImmuneRACE study (first 160 participants) plus 1,254 subjects from 6 global collaborators. The sample metadata nearly always contained a de-identified subject ID, COVID-19 status, age in years and sex. Where available, HLA class I and class II types were obtained from metadata supplied by the sample provider rather than from assay-based typing. General findings and caveats noted by the study authors: The amount of clinical and demographic metadata varied by source and participant and was provided uncurated.

Each collaborating institution followed its own protocols to collect whole blood in K2EDTA tubes. For TCRbeta analysis, collaborators shipped samples in one of three forms: frozen whole blood, isolated PBMCs, or DNA extracted from either of those sample types. There are a few counts of this clone. Which antigen it targets is not known. Nothing much larger sits one base from this clone, and base qualities are not available. TCRbeta CDR3 regions were amplified from genomic DNA by means of the immunoSEQ Assay, a bias-controlled multiplex PCR. The study's processing was this. The number of nucleated cells in each sample was estimated by amplification of reference gene primers within the assay. To quantify the absolute abundance of each unique TCRbeta CDR3 rearrangement, sequence reads were collapsed and filtered. For each sample, productive Simpson clonality was calculated by taking the square root of Simpson's diversity index across productive rearrangements. TCRdb took this table from immuneACCESS and kept in-frame rearrangements with V and J called. Such tables lack part of the clones; where checked against another copy, unresolved V genes explain under half of the gap, and the rest is unexplained. V and J calls and clone size are as listed in that table; D and trimming were resolved from the DNA. The sample yields 200,000 to 250,000 clones; 82% were counted once. About 12% of the sample rests with the top ten.

Looking up the germline V gene (reference sequence) yields CDR1 LGHDT and CDR2 YNNKEL. The CDR3 measures 16 amino acids from cysteine to phenylalanine. Only the CDR3 part of the read is kept: 48 bases, read in frame from the first base. Trimming takes 3 bases from V and 0 bases from J, and the germline ends sit 14 bases apart. The sample comprised peripheral blood. This sequence uses TRBV3-1 (or the pseudogene TRBV3-2) and TRBJ1-2; no confident D gene assignment can be made. The TCR originated in a woman aged 40 to 49 with acute or convalescent COVID-19. Here is the DNA: TGTGCCAGCAGCCAGAGTGGCGCAGGCCCTAACTATGGCTACACCTTC. It translates to CASSQSGAGPNYGYTF.